A selection of T cell receptor beta chains follows, all from one sample in a study of shared clonotypes between healthy human individuals. This table comes from immunoSEQ multiplex PCR, and its TCRdb copy is limited to in-frame clones, with some not included. The table has 500,000 or so clones, about 96% seen once. Sequencing was done on a sample of naive CD4+ T cells sorted from blood. All receptors come from a woman aged 30 to 39 in good health. The CDR3 runs from the conserved cysteine through the conserved F or W. The D gene is left open where the match is weak. Clone size is not always given. Where it is, it says once, few, many or a class for expanded clones.

cdr3_aa cdr3_nt j_call clone_size v_call d_call
CASSQPVTGASGAFF TGTGCCAGCAGCCAACCTGTAACAGGGGCCTCGGGAGCTTTCTTT TRBJ1-1 NA TRBV7-9 TRBD1
CASSSLGASGSAKNIQYF TGTGCCAGCAGCTCCCTAGGGGCTAGCGGGAGCGCCAAAAACATTCAGTACTTC TRBJ2-4 NA TRBV11-2 TRBD2
CASRLTGVKEKLFF TGTGCCAGCCGTCTGACAGGGGTAAAGGAAAAACTGTTTTTT TRBJ1-4 NA TRBV2 TRBD1
CASSLGWTSGIYEQYF TGTGCCAGCAGCTTGGGGTGGACTAGCGGGATCTACGAGCAGTACTTC TRBJ2-7 NA TRBV7-2 TRBD2
CASSDFLETQYF TGTGCCAGCAGTGACTTCCTAGAGACCCAGTACTTC TRBJ2-5 NA TRBV28 NA
CASSLLVGSHTGELFF TGTGCCAGCAGTTTGTTGGTGGGCTCGCACACCGGGGAGCTGTTTTTT TRBJ2-2 once TRBV27 NA
CASSLGGRRGEQYF TGTGCCAGCAGTTTAGGAGGTAGACGGGGCGAGCAGTACTTC TRBJ2-7 NA TRBV28 NA
CASSLTGFNEQYF TGCGCCAGCAGCTTGACAGGGTTCAACGAGCAGTACTTC TRBJ2-7 NA TRBV5-1 NA
CASAPRQGGAGELFF TGTGCCAGCGCCCCACGACAGGGTGGGGCCGGGGAGCTGTTTTTT TRBJ2-2 NA TRBV6-5 TRBD1
CASSEAGRGQPQHF TGTGCCAGCAGTGAAGCCGGCAGGGGGCAGCCCCAGCATTTT TRBJ1-5 NA TRBV2 TRBD1
CSATRGHGYTF TGCAGTGCTACTAGGGGCCATGGCTACACCTTC TRBJ1-2 NA TRBV20-1 NA
CASRGYEGPYEQYF TGTGCCAGCAGGGGCTACGAGGGGCCCTACGAGCAGTACTTC TRBJ2-7 NA TRBV11-2 NA
CASRSGQGNYGYTF TGTGCCAGCAGATCGGGACAGGGAAACTATGGCTACACCTTC TRBJ1-2 NA TRBV6-6 TRBD1
CASRPARGTYGYTF TGTGCCAGCAGACCCGCAAGGGGCACCTATGGCTACACCTTC TRBJ1-2 NA TRBV6-5 NA
CSVEGISGRAVYEQYF TGCAGCGTTGAAGGAATTAGCGGGAGGGCCGTTTACGAGCAGTACTTC TRBJ2-7 NA TRBV29-1 TRBD2
CASTYRDGAANEQFF TGTGCCAGTACATACAGGGACGGGGCCGCCAATGAGCAGTTCTTC TRBJ2-1 once TRBV19 NA
CASSPRTDRRTPEAFF TGTGCCAGCTCACCCAGGACAGACCGGCGGACTCCTGAAGCTTTCTTT TRBJ1-1 few TRBV18 NA
CAWRNPGQGNTEAFF TGTGCCTGGAGAAATCCGGGACAGGGGAACACTGAAGCTTTCTTT TRBJ1-1 NA TRBV30 TRBD1
CASSWDSQETQYF TGTGCCAGCAGCTGGGACAGCCAAGAGACCCAGTACTTC TRBJ2-5 once TRBV7-2 TRBD1
CASSQDGGMGNSPLHF TGTGCCAGCAGCCAAGATGGGGGAATGGGTAATTCACCCCTCCACTTT TRBJ1-6 NA TRBV4-2 NA
CASTLGGPGSTEAFF TGTGCCAGTACCCTAGGAGGTCCGGGGAGCACTGAAGCTTTCTTT TRBJ1-1 NA TRBV19 NA
CASRRGWQGQAFF TGTGCCAGCAGGAGGGGGTGGCAGGGGCAAGCTTTCTTT TRBJ1-1 NA TRBV28 NA
CASSLRGEKLFF TGTGCCAGCAGTTTAAGGGGGGAAAAACTGTTTTTT TRBJ1-4 NA TRBV28 NA
CASTPAAGAGGYTF TGTGCCAGCACCCCCGCAGCGGGGGCTGGTGGCTACACCTTC TRBJ1-2 once TRBV2 NA
CASSKALGGSNTEAFF TGTGCCAGCAGCAAAGCGCTCGGGGGATCTAACACTGAAGCTTTCTTT TRBJ1-1 NA TRBV21-1 NA
CASSPGQGANTEAFF TGCGCCAGCAGCCCCGGACAGGGGGCGAACACTGAAGCTTTCTTT TRBJ1-1 NA TRBV4-1 TRBD1
CASSSPGQGPNEQFF TGTGCCAGTAGTAGTCCGGGACAGGGTCCGAATGAGCAGTTCTTC TRBJ2-1 NA TRBV19 TRBD1
CASSLQGSTSSYEQYF TGTGCCAGCAGTTTACAAGGCTCGACTAGCTCCTACGAGCAGTACTTC TRBJ2-7 NA TRBV28 NA
CASSHPRGTSGYNEQFF TGCGCCAGCAGCCACCCTAGGGGGACTAGCGGCTACAATGAGCAGTTCTTC TRBJ2-1 NA TRBV4-1 TRBD2
CASSLSGQGGTDTQYF TGCGCCAGCAGCTTGAGCGGACAGGGGGGGACAGATACGCAGTATTTT TRBJ2-3 NA TRBV5-1 TRBD1
CATSGRTASSYNSPLHF TGTGCCACCTCCGGCCGGACAGCTAGCTCCTATAATTCACCCCTCCACTTT TRBJ1-6 NA TRBV10-3 NA
CASSFPSSGRAYEQYF TGTGCCAGCAGCTTTCCTAGTAGCGGGAGGGCCTACGAGCAGTACTTC TRBJ2-7 once TRBV7-9 TRBD2
CASSESTGGVRETQYF TGCGCCAGCAGTGAGTCGACAGGGGGCGTTCGGGAGACCCAGTACTTC TRBJ2-5 NA TRBV10-1 TRBD1
CASSLVGVDYGYTF TGTGCCAGCTCACTTGTCGGGGTCGACTATGGCTACACCTTC TRBJ1-2 NA TRBV18 NA